This T cell receptor (beta chain) stems from a study of cytomegalovirus exposure and HLA in healthy donors. V dropped 2 bases and J dropped 6; count of bases not matched to a gene: 4. The CDR3 extends over 15 amino acids. Germline CDR1 reads MNHNY; CDR2 reads SVGAGI (reference sequence). PCR employed 60 Vbeta and 13 Jbeta primers. The assay was immunoSEQ multiplex PCR, and TCRdb's table has in-frame clones only and misses some. The sample table includes approximately 200,000 clones. For this clone: Its specificity is unknown.

Study findings and constraints: Across all donors, roughly uniform sequencing depth was an assumption of the presence/absence analyses. Indistinguishable V segments such as TRBV6-2 and TRBV6-3 were excluded. Per published reports, the classifier diagnosed cytomegalovirus status with high specificity and sensitivity.

The chain is built from TRBV6-6 and TRBJ2-2; 9 bases map to TRBD2. This receptor was identified in a boy aged 5 to 17 in good health and CMV-seronegative. Sequencing input: PBMCs. In DNA form, the CDR3 reads TGTGCCAGCAGTTACCGCGGGGGGGACGCCGGGGAGCTGTTTTTT. This encodes CASSYRGGDAGELFF.